The clone carrying this T cell receptor beta chain showed up just a few times. The protocol was immunoSEQ multiplex PCR, while the TCRdb copy is restricted to in-frame clones and leaves out a portion. Of 70,000 to 95,000 clones in the sample, over 75% were seen once. This specimen comes from a study of radiotherapy plus CTLA-4 blockade in lung cancer. The V gene lost 4 bases and the J gene lost 3 bases, with 8 bases spanning the gap. Germline V gene lookup returns CDR1 SGHTA and CDR2 FQGTGA. CDR3 size: 13 residues. The source was peripheral blood, collected from a patient treated with radiotherapy plus ipilimumab. This chain joins TRBV7-3 and TRBJ2-3; D gene uncertain. This receptor was identified in a human donor with non-small cell lung cancer that progressed on radiotherapy plus ipilimumab. The CDR3 reads CASSYTQTDTQYF. The CDR3 DNA follows: TGTGCCAGCAGCTATACCCAGACAGATACGCAGTATTTT.